This TCR beta chain emerged from a study of T cells in Graves' hyperthyroidism and ophthalmopathy. RNA transcripts gave rise to amplified TCR beta CDR3 regions. Primed by the HTBI set, a first-round RT-PCR was run on the TCR CDR3. TCRdb re-called the multiplex PCR reads with MiXCR, one entry per CDR3 protein. Of over 700,000 distinct CDR3 sequences in the sample, about a third were seen once. Trimming left V 7 bases short and J 4 bases short, with 17 bases between. The CDR3 runs to 15 residues. CDR1 and CDR2 (germline): SGHRS, YFSETQ. Graves' hyperthyroidism without ophthalmopathy progression within 18 months was termed stable. Patients showing uncontrolled infection, other autoimmune disease, pregnancy or lactation were ineligible. This clonotype came up a few times.

Sequences were obtained from blood. The chain recombines TRBV5-1 with TRBJ1-4, with D perhaps matching TRBD1 (6 bases). The clonotype was recovered from a woman aged 40 to 50 with Graves' hyperthyroidism. DNA of the CDR3: TGCGCCAGCGGCAAGGGGGGGTCCCTTAATGAAAAACTGTTTTTT. Encoded protein: CASGKGGSLNEKLFF.